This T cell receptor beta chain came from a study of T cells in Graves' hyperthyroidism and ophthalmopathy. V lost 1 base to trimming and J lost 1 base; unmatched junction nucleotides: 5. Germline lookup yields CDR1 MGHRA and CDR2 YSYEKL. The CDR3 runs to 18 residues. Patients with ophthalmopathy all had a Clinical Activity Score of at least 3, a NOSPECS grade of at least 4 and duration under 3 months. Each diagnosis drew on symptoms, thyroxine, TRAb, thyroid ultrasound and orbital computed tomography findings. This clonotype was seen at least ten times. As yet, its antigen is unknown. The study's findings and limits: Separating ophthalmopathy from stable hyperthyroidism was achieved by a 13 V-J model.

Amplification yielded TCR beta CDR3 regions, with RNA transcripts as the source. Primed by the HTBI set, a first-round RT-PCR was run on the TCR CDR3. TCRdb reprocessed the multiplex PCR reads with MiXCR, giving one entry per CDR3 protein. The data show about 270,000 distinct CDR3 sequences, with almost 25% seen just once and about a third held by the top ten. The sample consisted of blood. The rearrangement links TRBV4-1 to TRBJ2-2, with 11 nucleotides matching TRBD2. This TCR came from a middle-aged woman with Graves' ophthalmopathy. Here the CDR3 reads CASSQVDSGRGNTGELFF. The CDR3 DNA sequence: TGCGCCAGCAGCCAAGTTGATAGCGGGAGGGGGAACACCGGGGAGCTGTTTTTT.